This T cell receptor beta chain was sequenced during a study of somatic mutations in cytotoxic T cells in rheumatoid arthritis. Findings of the study overall: A single CD8+ clone exceeded 20% of CD8+ cells in about an eighth of the roughly 60 patients. A significant difference in CD8+ T-cell clonality was not found between rheumatoid arthritis patients and age-matched healthy controls.

Points on this clone: Its target is unknown.

V was pared by 5 bases and J by 1 base, with 5 bases between. From germline, CDR1 is MRHNA and CDR2 SNTAGT. This CDR3 comprises 13 residues. Source study methods: Seldom did patient CD8+ clones exceeding 1% match published virus-specific TCRB sequences. Assay: immunoSEQ multiplex PCR; the TCRdb copy retains only in-frame clones and omits some. D and trimming come from the DNA, and the V and J calls and clone size come from that table. This sample has over 5,500 clones; roughly 80% occur once, and the top ten carry 3.5% to 5%. Both CD4+ and CD8+ cells were separated through positive magnetic bead selection, and their purity was verified using flow cytometry.

This receptor was obtained from an adult with rheumatoid arthritis. The chain carries TRBV6-4 and TRBJ2-2; no clear D. Sample: CD8+ T cells sorted from blood. The CDR3 DNA reads as TGTGCCAGCAGTCCCGGGAACACCGGGGAGCTGTTTTTT. It is translated as CASSPGNTGELFF.